These T cell receptor beta chains were read from a single sample in a study of blood T cell repertoires in COVID-19. Some clones are missing from TCRdb's copy, which holds only in-frame ones; the method was immunoSEQ multiplex PCR. The sample holds about 190,000 clones; about 81% are singletons and the top ten take more than 2.5%. The sequenced sample consisted of PBMCs or T cells enriched from blood (not recorded which). These receptors were obtained from a woman in her thirties who had recovered from COVID-19. The CDR3 runs from the conserved cysteine through the conserved F or W. Fields, in order: clone size, J gene, D gene, V gene, CDR3 DNA, CDR3 protein. The D gene is left open where the match is weak. The listing skips clone size in some rows; elsewhere it reads once, few, many or a size class.

>NA|TRBJ1-4|NA|TRBV5-1
TGCGCCAGCAGGTACAGGGTAAATGAAAAACTGTTTTTT
CASRYRVNEKLFF
>NA|TRBJ1-1|TRBD1|TRBV2
TGTGCCAGTCACAGGGGTAACACTGAAGCTTTCTTT
CASHRGNTEAFF
>NA|TRBJ1-2|NA|TRBV6-5
TGTGCCAGCTCCCCAACCGGAGGTCGGAACTATGGCTACACCTTC
CASSPTGGRNYGYTF
>NA|TRBJ1-5|NA|TRBV6-5
TGTGCCAGCAGGAGGGCCGACCCAGGTCAGCCCCAGCATTTT
CASRRADPGQPQHF
>NA|TRBJ1-6|NA|TRBV6-5
TGTGCCAGCAGTTACGCGGGGTTTGGTAATTCACCCCTCCACTTT
CASSYAGFGNSPLHF
>NA|TRBJ2-5|TRBD2|TRBV3-1/TRBV3-2
TGTGCCAGCAGCCACAGCGGGATATTGGAGGAGACCCAGTACTTC
CASSHSGILEETQYF
>NA|TRBJ2-3|NA|TRBV10-1
TGCGCCAGCAGTGAGGGGTGGCGGCCCAGCACAGATACGCAGTATTTT
CASSEGWRPSTDTQYF
>once|TRBJ2-5|TRBD1|TRBV5-1
TGCGCCAGCAGCCCGACAGGGGGCGGACAAGAGACCCAGTACTTC
CASSPTGGGQETQYF
>NA|TRBJ1-2|NA|TRBV28
TGTGCCAGCAGTTTGCTCCCAGGTAACGGCTACACCTTC
CASSLLPGNGYTF
>NA|TRBJ2-5|NA|TRBV7-8
TGTGCCAGCAGCTTAGGTCGTGGGAGATTGGAGACCCAGTACTTC
CASSLGRGRLETQYF
>NA|TRBJ2-1|TRBD1|TRBV19
TGTGCCAGTAGCCTCACCAGGGGGCGTGAGCAGTTCTTC
CASSLTRGREQFF
>once|TRBJ2-7|NA|TRBV5-4
TGTGCCAGCAGCTTGGACAGATCCTACGAGCAGTACTTC
CASSLDRSYEQYF
>NA|TRBJ2-3|NA|TRBV11-2
TGTGCCAGCAGCTTATCGCGGGGTAGCACAGATACGCAGTATTTT
CASSLSRGSTDTQYF
>NA|TRBJ1-5|NA|TRBV3-1/TRBV3-2
TGTGCCAGCAGCCAAGACAGTAATAGCAATCAGCCCCAGCATTTT
CASSQDSNSNQPQHF
>NA|TRBJ2-7|TRBD1|TRBV7-8
TGTGCCAGCAGCTTCTTAGGACAGGGTAACTACGAGCAGTACTTC
CASSFLGQGNYEQYF
>NA|TRBJ1-2|TRBD1|TRBV18
TGTGCCAGCACAGAAGCGGACAGGGGGCATGGCTACACCTTC
CASTEADRGHGYTF
>NA|TRBJ2-7|TRBD1|TRBV5-1
TGCGCCAGCAGCTGGGGACAGGGGGTTTCCTACGAGCAGTACTTC
CASSWGQGVSYEQYF
>NA|TRBJ1-2|TRBD1|TRBV5-1
TGCGCCAGCAGCTTGGGAACGGGACAGGGATCCTATGGCTACACCTTC
CASSLGTGQGSYGYTF
>NA|TRBJ1-4|TRBD1|TRBV6-5
TGTGCCAGCAGTACCGGGACAGATGAAAAACTGTTTTTT
CASSTGTDEKLFF
>NA|TRBJ2-1|TRBD1|TRBV15
TGTGCCACCAGCACCTGGGACAGGGACTATGAGCAGTTCTTC
CATSTWDRDYEQFF
>NA|TRBJ1-2|TRBD1|TRBV18
TGTGCCAGCTCACCTATTGGACAGGAAATTTCCGGCTACACCTTC
CASSPIGQEISGYTF